A single sample gave rise to the 7 T cell receptor beta chains below, sequenced in a study of T cell responses to AZD1222 COVID-19 vaccine listed by TCRdb under 2021. This sample's time point label indicates: baseline before first vaccination. This specimen's treatment or condition label, per the study, means: meningococcal conjugate vaccine given as trial control. The receptor library was made with the immunoSEQ multiplex PCR assay. TCRdb mirrors the immuneACCESS table, restricted to in-frame sequences. Some clones are absent from its copies; in checked studies, under half trace to an unresolved V gene, and the reason for the others is unknown. The table for this sample lists 120,000 to 150,000 clones; around nine tenths of them were counted only once. In total, the top ten clones hold 2.5% to 3% of the sample. This sample comprised peripheral blood, obtained on day 0 of MenACWY control vaccination. Source of these receptors: an adult in good health.

The chain has TRBV6-1 and TRBJ1-2; D ambiguous. Germline CDR1 is MNHNS and CDR2 is SASEGT. Trimming stripped 0 bases from V and 2 bases from J, with 7 bases between. This CDR3 region has 14 residues. This chain's CDR3 is CASSEAPENYGYTF. The CDR3 coding sequence is TGTGCCAGCAGTGAAGCGCCAGAGAACTATGGCTACACCTTC.

Only a few counts were recorded for this clone. V is TRBV18 and J is TRBJ2-7, with D unclear. Trimming pared 3 bases from V and 4 bases from J, leaving 7 bases between. CDR1 is KGHSH and CDR2 is LQKENI in the germline V gene. The CDR3 runs to 12 residues. CDR3 loop: CASSPQRYEQYF. In DNA form, the CDR3 reads TGTGCCAGCTCACCGCAACGATACGAGCAGTACTTC.

The J gene is TRBJ1-1, the V gene TRBV19, with D hard to call. The CDR3 extends over 13 amino acids. V lost 1 base to trimming and J lost 3 bases, with 6 bases between them. CDR1 and CDR2 from the germline V gene are LNHDA and SQIVND (reference sequence). The CDR3 nucleotides are TGTGCCAGTAGTATAGGGGTAGACACTGAAGCTTTCTTT. It specifies CASSIGVDTEAFF.

This chain connects TRBV9 to TRBJ2-5; the match to TRBD2 covers 7 bases. V trimming: 4 bases; J trimming: 5 bases; junction bases outside the gene matches: 5. Germline values: CDR1 SGDLS, CDR2 YYNGEE. The CDR3 length is 13 residues. The CDR3 is CASSREARETQYF. In DNA, the CDR3 is TGTGCCAGCAGCCGGGAGGCCCGGGAGACCCAGTACTTC.

This chain links TRBV7-2 with TRBJ2-7; D is perhaps TRBD2 (6 bases). Germline CDR1 reads SGHTA; CDR2 reads FQGNSA. The CDR3 length is 13 residues. V dropped 7 bases and J dropped 6 bases, with 16 bases sitting between them. DNA for the CDR3: TGTGCCAGCACACCCAATAGCGGTCGCGAGCAGTACTTC. Its protein is CASTPNSGREQYF.

The rearrangement links TRBV9 to TRBJ2-1, with D tentatively TRBD1 (6 bases). This CDR3 is 15 amino acids long. Looked up from germline, CDR1 is SGDLS and CDR2 is YYNGEE. V lost 1 base, J lost 2 bases, and 10 bases lay in between. The CDR3 DNA is TGTGCCAGCAGCGTAAACAGGGTCACCTACAATGAGCAGTTCTTC. As protein: CASSVNRVTYNEQFF.

This clone has just a few counts. The chain's CDR3 is CATSRDPGLNSPLHF. As DNA, the CDR3 is TGTGCCACCAGCAGAGATCCGGGCCTTAATTCACCCCTCCACTTT. V gene TRBV15 combines with J gene TRBJ1-6, with no clear D. Trimming took off 0 bases at V and 6 bases at J, with 9 bases between the two ends. The CDR3 runs 15 residues. Germline loops: CDR1 LNHNV, CDR2 YYDKDF (reference sequence).